Sequencing of this T cell receptor (beta chain) was carried out in a study of T-cell reconstitution after alpha-beta-depleted transplantation in children. General study results and limits: There were reportedly several hundred expanded graft clones from which alpha-beta T cells came about two months after transplant.

The CDR3 is made up of 19 amino acids. The V and J ends lost 4 bases and 1 base, in that order; junction bases with no gene match: 12. CDR1 SGHRS and CDR2 YFSETQ come from the germline V gene. Unique molecular identifiers tagged the TCRbeta library. MiXCR, applied by TCRdb to the PCR reads, yields one record per CDR3 protein. The data hold 700,000 to 950,000 distinct CDR3 sequences, with roughly 15% observed a single time. Remarks on this clonotype: Its antigen is unknown.

The chain is built from TRBV5-1 and TRBJ1-3; 12 bases line up with TRBD1. This specimen consisted of PBMCs, mostly from graft donor cells, obtained 360 days after TCRalphabeta/CD19-depleted stem cell transplant. The sequence came from a male patient under 18 who had a stem cell transplant for acute lymphoblastic leukemia, so the T cells may come from the graft donor. The CDR3 DNA reads as TGCGCCAGCAGCCCGACGGGACAGGGGGCTGATGGGTCTGGAAACACCATATATTTT. Residues: CASSPTGQGADGSGNTIYF.